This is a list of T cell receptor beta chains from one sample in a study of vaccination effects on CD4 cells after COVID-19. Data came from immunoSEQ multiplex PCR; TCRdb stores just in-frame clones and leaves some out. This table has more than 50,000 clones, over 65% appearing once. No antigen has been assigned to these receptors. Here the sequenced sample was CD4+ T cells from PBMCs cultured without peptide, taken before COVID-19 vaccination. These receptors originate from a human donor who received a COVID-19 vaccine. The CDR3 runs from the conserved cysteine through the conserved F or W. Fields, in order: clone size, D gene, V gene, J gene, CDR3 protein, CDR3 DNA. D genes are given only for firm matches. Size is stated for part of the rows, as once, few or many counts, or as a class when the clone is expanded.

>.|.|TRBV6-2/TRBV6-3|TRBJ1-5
CASSYPQFGNQPQHF
TGTGCCAGCAGTTACCCTCAATTCGGTAATCAGCCCCAGCATTTT
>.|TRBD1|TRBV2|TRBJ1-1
CASRGRDRGRRVEDTEAFF
TGTGCCAGCAGGGGCCGGGACAGGGGGCGAAGGGTTGAGGACACTGAAGCTTTCTTT
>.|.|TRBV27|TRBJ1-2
CASSQRTGPGGYTF
TGTGCCAGCAGTCAGCGGACGGGACCGGGGGGCTACACCTTC
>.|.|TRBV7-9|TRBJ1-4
CASSFTGSNEKLFF
TGTGCCAGCAGCTTTACCGGATCTAATGAAAAACTGTTTTTT
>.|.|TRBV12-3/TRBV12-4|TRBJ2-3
CASRGRGTDTQYF
TGTGCCAGCAGGGGTCGTGGCACAGATACGCAGTATTTT
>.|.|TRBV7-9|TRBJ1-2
CASSGSVNYGYTF
TGTGCCAGCAGCGGAAGTGTGAACTATGGCTACACCTTC
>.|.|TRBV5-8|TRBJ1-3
CASSLGSFNSGNTIYF
TGTGCCAGCAGCTTGGGAAGCTTCAACTCTGGAAACACCATATATTTT
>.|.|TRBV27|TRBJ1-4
CASSLRDGGSEKLFF
TGTGCCAGCAGTTTAAGGGACGGGGGGAGTGAAAAACTGTTTTTT
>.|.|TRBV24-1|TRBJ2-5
CATSDFPGETQYF
TGTGCCACCAGTGATTTCCCGGGGGAGACCCAGTACTTC
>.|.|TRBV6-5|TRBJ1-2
CASSYSSKGPVYGYTF
TGTGCCAGCAGTTACTCGAGTAAGGGGCCAGTCTATGGCTACACCTTC
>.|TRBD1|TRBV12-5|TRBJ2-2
CASGHTGGTGELFF
TGTGCTAGTGGTCATACAGGGGGGACCGGGGAGCTGTTTTTT
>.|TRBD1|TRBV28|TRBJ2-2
CASSSPRTGNTGELFF
TGTGCCAGCAGCTCACCCAGGACAGGGAACACCGGGGAGCTGTTTTTT
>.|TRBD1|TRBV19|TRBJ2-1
CASTRQPGTGQAGNEQFF
TGTGCCAGTACCCGTCAGCCGGGAACGGGACAGGCTGGGAATGAGCAGTTCTTC
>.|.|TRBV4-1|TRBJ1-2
CASSPGPRNPHGYTF
TGCGCCAGCAGCCCGGGACCCCGAAACCCACATGGCTACACCTTC
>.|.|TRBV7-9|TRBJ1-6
CASSLVGTGNSPLHF
TGTGCCAGCAGCTTAGTGGGGACTGGGAATTCACCCCTCCACTTT
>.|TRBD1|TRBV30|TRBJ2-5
CAWRDRGGQETQYF
TGTGCCTGGAGGGACAGGGGTGGTCAAGAGACCCAGTACTTC
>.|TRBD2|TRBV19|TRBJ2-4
CASSGLREENIQYF
TGTGCCAGTAGTGGGCTCCGGGAGGAAAACATTCAGTACTTC
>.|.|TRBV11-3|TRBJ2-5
CASSSRPGEETQYF
TGTGCCAGCAGCTCCAGGCCAGGGGAAGAGACCCAGTACTTC
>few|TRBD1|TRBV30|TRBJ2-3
CAWSNGQGGDTQYF
TGTGCCTGGAGCAATGGACAGGGGGGAGATACGCAGTATTTT
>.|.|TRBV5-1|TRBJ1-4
CASSSGPGLGDEKLFF
TGCGCCAGCAGTTCGGGACCGGGACTGGGAGATGAAAAACTGTTTTTT
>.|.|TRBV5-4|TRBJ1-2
CASTEGEGLGYTF
TGTGCCAGCACCGAGGGGGAGGGTTTAGGCTACACCTTC
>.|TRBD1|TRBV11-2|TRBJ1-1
CASSLNFGTGGTEAFF
TGTGCCAGCAGCTTAAACTTCGGGACAGGGGGCACTGAAGCTTTCTTT
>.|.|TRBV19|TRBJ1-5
CASSIRAEYNQPQHF
TGTGCCAGTAGTATACGGGCGGAGTACAATCAGCCCCAGCATTTT